The 20 T cell receptor beta chains below were found in one sample sequenced in a study of cytomegalovirus exposure and HLA in healthy donors. It was with 60 Vbeta and 13 Jbeta primers that the PCR ran. The protocol was immunoSEQ multiplex PCR, while the TCRdb copy is restricted to in-frame clones and leaves out a portion. The sample has about 120,000 clones; 9% to 10% are singletons. The sequenced material came from PBMCs. The receptors were gathered from a man in his thirties or forties in good health and CMV-seronegative.

This chain links TRBV30 with TRBJ2-7; a possible D gene is TRBD2 (5 bases). Germline CDR1 is GTSNPN and CDR2 is SVGIG (reference sequence). This CDR3 has 12 amino acids. Trimming removed 2 bases from V and 6 bases from J, with 11 bases in between. CDR3 amino acids: CAWSPRGSEQYF. Written as DNA, the CDR3 is TGTGCCTGGAGTCCCCGAGGGAGCGAGCAGTACTTC.

This chain uses TRBV7-2 with TRBJ1-4; TRBD1 matches 7 bases. Unmatched junction bases numbered 10, after V lost 2 bases and J lost 7 bases. Germline CDR1 is SGHTA and CDR2 is FQGNSA. The CDR3 is made up of 16 amino acids. This CDR3 is CASSLPKTGTGEKLFF. The CDR3 DNA reads TGTGCCAGCAGCTTACCTAAGACAGGGACGGGTGAAAAACTGTTTTTT.

The chain couples TRBV6-1 to TRBJ1-3; 7 bases are a match to TRBD1. The CDR3 runs 15 residues. J gave up 3 bases and V 5 bases, and 7 bases lay outside the gene matches. Germline CDR1 reads MNHNS; CDR2 reads SASEGT. CDR3: CASSHDRELGNTIYF. The CDR3 coding sequence is TGTGCCAGCAGTCATGACAGGGAACTTGGAAACACCATATATTTT.

This clone was seen a handful of times. The chain employs TRBV28 and TRBJ2-3; weak D call: TRBD1 (5 bases). V shed 4 bases and J shed 2 bases, with 10 bases lying between them. Germline V lookup: CDR1 MDHEN, CDR2 SYDVKM. The CDR3 is 14 amino acids. For the CDR3, the DNA is TGTGCCAGCAGTTCTACAGGCCTCACAGATACGCAGTATTTT. Amino acids: CASSSTGLTDTQYF.

The chain recombines TRBV10-2 with TRBJ2-7; 7 positions agree with TRBD1. Germline V gene lookup returns CDR1 WSHSY and CDR2 SAAADI. The J segment lost 4 bases and the V segment lost 6 bases, leaving 9 bases of the junction unmatched. The CDR3 contains 14 residues. The chain's CDR3 is CASRMGDSLYEQYF. CDR3 in DNA: TGCGCCAGCAGAATGGGGGACAGCCTTTACGAGCAGTACTTC.

The rearrangement joins TRBV5-1 to TRBJ2-5, with TRBD2 identical over 13 bases. The CDR3 is 15 residues long. Looked up from germline, CDR1 is SGHRS and CDR2 is YFSETQ. The V segment lost 4 bases and the J segment 6 bases; nucleotides outside the gene matches: 6. The CDR3 coding sequence is TGCGCCAGCAGCCCCGGGACTAGCGGGGTAAAGACCCAGTACTTC. This sequence encodes CASSPGTSGVKTQYF.

The genes are TRBV30 and TRBJ2-3; possible D gene TRBD1, 5 bases. The CDR3 consists of 12 residues. Deletions cut 2 bases from V and 9 bases from J, with 12 bases between. Germline lookup yields CDR1 GTSNPN and CDR2 SVGIG (reference sequence). For the CDR3, the DNA is TGTGCCTGGAGTAAGGACACCGTAACGCAGTATTTT. It yields the protein CAWSKDTVTQYF.

This chain uses TRBV7-2 with TRBJ1-2; 7 positions agree with TRBD1. Per the germline V gene, CDR1 is SGHTA and CDR2 is FQGNSA. CDR3 length: 15 residues. The junction had 7 bases not matched to a gene; V was cut back by 5 bases and J by 1 base. The DNA of the CDR3 is TGTGCCAGCAGCCCCGGGACAGCCAGTAACTATGGCTACACCTTC. Protein sequence: CASSPGTASNYGYTF.

The sample holds a few counts of this clone. J is TRBJ1-1 and V is TRBV28; D gene uncertain. The V gene lost 6 bases and the J gene lost 4 bases, with 15 bases spanning the gap. In germline, CDR1 is MDHEN, CDR2 SYDVKM. CDR3 length: 14 residues. The CDR3 sequence: CASRGPQPTTEAFF. CDR3 DNA: TGTGCCAGCAGGGGCCCACAACCGACCACTGAAGCTTTCTTT.

This rearrangement joins TRBV28 to TRBJ2-5; D is unresolved. Germline-derived CDR1 and CDR2 are MDHEN and SYDVKM. This CDR3 has 14 residues. Trimming took off 8 bases at V and 3 bases at J, with 16 bases between the two ends. The CDR3 loop reads CASGPHSLKETQYF. The CDR3 coding sequence is TGTGCCAGCGGTCCCCATAGTCTAAAAGAGACCCAGTACTTC.

This clone was recorded a few times. This chain joins TRBV30 and TRBJ2-1, with 8 bases that match TRBD2. V shed 1 base, J shed 6 bases, and the junction held 8 bases outside the gene matches. Germline assignment: CDR1 GTSNPN and CDR2 SVGIG (reference sequence). The CDR3 spans 15 residues. The CDR3 coding sequence is TGTGCCTGGAGTGCGGGACTAGAGGGGACCAATGAGCAGTTCTTC. Translation: CAWSAGLEGTNEQFF.

This clone was seen a handful of times. The rearrangement links TRBV9 to TRBJ2-1, with 10 nucleotides matching TRBD2. Unmatched junction bases numbered 4, after V lost 5 bases and J lost 2 bases. The CDR3 contains 15 residues. Germline CDR1 reads SGDLS; CDR2 reads YYNGEE. DNA for the CDR3: TGTGCCAGCAGGGCTGGACTAGCGGCCTACAATGAGCAGTTCTTC. Residues: CASRAGLAAYNEQFF.

The genes are TRBV9 and TRBJ2-3; D is undetermined. V was cut by 0 bases and J by 3 bases, with 11 bases left in between. The germline gives CDR1 SGDLS, CDR2 YYNGEE. There are 15 residues in the CDR3. The CDR3 DNA follows: TGTGCCAGCAGCGTAGATATGTTCGTTACAGATACGCAGTATTTT. It specifies CASSVDMFVTDTQYF.

This clone showed up just a few times. The rearrangement joins TRBV28 to TRBJ1-5, with D possibly matching TRBD1 (6 bases). The germline V gene encodes CDR1 MDHEN and CDR2 SYDVKM. This CDR3 has 12 amino acids. V gave up 6 bases and J gave up 7 bases, with 10 bases separating them. The CDR3 DNA reads as TGTGCCAGCAGGCAGGGGTTGCAGCCCCAGCATTTT. Amino acids: CASRQGLQPQHF.

This clone was picked up a small number of times. At one end the junction does not follow the germline gene, possibly because of a read error. The genes are TRBV20-1 and TRBJ1-1; TRBD1 is a possible D gene (6 bases). Germline CDR1 and CDR2: DFQATT and SNEGSKA (reference sequence). This CDR3 comprises 11 residues. This chain's CDR3 is CSGEMNTEAFF. Written as DNA, the CDR3 is TGTTCAGGGGAGATGAACACTGAAGCTTTCTTT.

This clone has more than one count but fewer than ten. The J gene is TRBJ2-1, the V gene TRBV2; 8 positions match TRBD1. The CDR3 consists of 14 residues. Unmatched junction bases numbered 7, after V lost 6 bases and J lost 6 bases. Germline CDR1 and CDR2: SNHLY and FYNNEI. CDR3 amino acids: CASREIDRGNEQFF. The CDR3 bases are TGTGCCAGCAGAGAGATAGACAGGGGCAATGAGCAGTTCTTC.

The CDR3 spells CASTQYNTNEKLFF. In DNA form, the CDR3 reads TGCGCCAGCACACAGTATAATACTAATGAAAAACTGTTTTTT. This chain joins TRBV5-1 and TRBJ1-4; unclear D gene. The CDR3 is 14 residues long. V was shortened by 6 bases and J by 2 bases, with 11 bases between the two germline ends. In germline, CDR1 is SGHRS, CDR2 YFSETQ.

This clone was seen only a few times. This rearrangement joins TRBV4-1 to TRBJ2-1, with 10 bases matching TRBD2. V gave up 2 bases and J gave up 3 bases; unmatched junction bases: 4. Germline CDR1 and CDR2: MGHRA and YSYEKL. CDR3 length equals 16 residues. CDR3 sequence (DNA): TGCGCCAGCAGCCAATCACTAGCGGGGAGCTACAATGAGCAGTTCTTC. Amino acid sequence: CASSQSLAGSYNEQFF.

The gene calls are TRBV5-1 and TRBJ1-1, with D possibly being TRBD1 (5 bases). Trimming pared 2 bases from V and 3 bases from J, leaving 8 bases between. This CDR3 has 13 amino acids. Germline-derived CDR1 and CDR2 are SGHRS and YFSETQ. The CDR3 spells CASSFGQDTEAFF. DNA of the CDR3: TGCGCCAGCAGCTTTGGACAAGACACTGAAGCTTTCTTT.

The chain uses TRBV29-1 and TRBJ1-1; 9 nucleotides line up with TRBD1. This CDR3 is built from 13 residues. Germline V gene lookup returns CDR1 SQVTM and CDR2 ANQGSEA. The junction had 7 bases not matched to a gene; V was cut back by 6 bases and J by 5 bases. In DNA form, the CDR3 reads TGCAGCGTGGGGTGGGACAGGGTAACTGAAGCTTTCTTT. This gives the protein CSVGWDRVTEAFF.